The 11 T cell receptor beta chains in this list originate from one sample, sequenced in a study of blood T cell repertoires in COVID-19. This table comes from immunoSEQ multiplex PCR, and its TCRdb copy is limited to in-frame clones, with some not included. The table lists 250,000 to 300,000 clones, about 81% of them singletons. The sequenced sample was PBMCs or T cells enriched from blood (not recorded which). These receptors were taken from a man aged 25 to 45 with acute COVID-19.

The V gene is TRBV7-2, the J gene TRBJ2-3; tentatively, D is TRBD1 (5 bases). Germline assignment: CDR1 SGHTA and CDR2 FQGNSA. The V gene lost 2 bases and the J gene lost 4 bases, with 19 bases spanning the gap. This CDR3 spans 17 amino acids. CDR3 loop: CASSLLGQGSWPDTQYF. CDR3 coding DNA: TGTGCCAGCAGCTTACTCGGTCAGGGAAGTTGGCCAGATACGCAGTATTTT.

This rearrangement joins TRBV27 to TRBJ2-5; 12 nucleotides align to TRBD2. This CDR3 contains 16 residues. The trim removed 3 bases at V and 0 bases at J, leaving 2 bases unmatched. Germline V gene data show CDR1 as MNHEY and CDR2 as SMNVEV (reference sequence). The chain's CDR3 is CASSFRLAGDQETQYF. The CDR3 DNA reads TGTGCCAGCAGTTTCCGACTAGCGGGAGACCAAGAGACCCAGTACTTC.

The chain links TRBV7-9 to TRBJ2-1, with TRBD1 as a possible D gene (5 bases). Germline V gene data show CDR1 as SEHNR and CDR2 as FQNEAQ (reference sequence). This CDR3 region has 12 residues. Trimming took 4 bases from V and 8 from J, leaving 9 bases between them. Here the CDR3 reads CASSWQGHEQFF. The CDR3 bases are TGTGCCAGCAGCTGGCAGGGTCATGAGCAGTTCTTC.

The chain has TRBV7-8 and TRBJ2-3; 7 bases are shared with TRBD2. J was trimmed by 3 bases and V by 5 bases; bases with no gene match: 8. This CDR3 contains 15 residues. Germline-derived CDR1 and CDR2 are SGHVS and FQNEAQ. DNA of the CDR3: TGTGCCAGCAGCCAGATAGTCGGGAGGACAGATACGCAGTATTTT. This sequence encodes CASSQIVGRTDTQYF.

The J gene is TRBJ1-4, the V gene TRBV5-1; D not certain. The CDR3 runs to 16 residues. Deletions cut 0 bases from V and 0 bases from J, with 9 bases between. The germline V gene encodes CDR1 SGHRS and CDR2 YFSETQ. Written as DNA, the CDR3 is TGCGCCAGCAGCTTGGGCGCTATTGCAACTAATGAAAAACTGTTTTTT. It encodes CASSLGAIATNEKLFF. Supplemented by reference TRBV5-1 and TRBJ1-4, the full variable domain reads KAGVTQTPRYLIKTRGQQVTLSCSPISGHRSVSWYQQTPGQGLQFLFEYFSETQRNKGNFPGRFSGRQFSNSRSEMNVSTLELGDSALYLCASSLGAIATNEKLFFGSGTQLSVL.

The chain joins TRBV20-1 to TRBJ1-2; D may be TRBD1 (5 bases). From germline, CDR1 is DFQATT and CDR2 SNEGSKA (reference sequence). The CDR3 is 13 residues long. V lost 3 bases and J 8 bases, leaving 16 bases between the germline ends. Here the CDR3 DNA reads TGCAGTGCTAGTCCGATCACAGGAGACGGCTACACCTTC. Encoded protein: CSASPITGDGYTF.

To note about this clone: At one boundary the junction diverges from the germline segment, which might be a read error. V usage is TRBV5-1 and J usage is TRBJ2-3; TRBD2 matches at 8 bases. This CDR3 contains 16 residues. Germline CDR1 reads SGHRS; CDR2 reads YFSETQ. CDR3 amino acids: CASSLSGRGGTDTQYF. The CDR3 nucleotides read TGTGCCAGCAGCCTCAGCGGGAGAGGCGGCACAGATACGCAGTATTTT.

This clone has just a few counts. J is TRBJ2-5 and V is TRBV5-3; no firm D call. TRBV5-3 carries the ORF label, with uncertain function. V was clipped by 4 bases and J by 5 bases, with 6 bases between them. The CDR3 is 11 amino acids. CDR3 nucleotide sequence: TGTGCCAGAAGCGTCCTCGAGACCCAGTACTTC. As protein: CARSVLETQYF.

The chain links TRBV24-1 to TRBJ2-1; 7 nucleotides align to TRBD1. The CDR3 sequence is 19 residues long. CDR1 is KGHDR and CDR2 is SFDVKD in the germline V gene. V was pared by 3 bases and J by 2 bases, with 15 bases of the junction left unmatched. The CDR3 reads CATSDITGATRSTYNEQFF. The CDR3 coding sequence is TGTGCCACCAGTGATATCACAGGGGCTACAAGATCGACCTACAATGAGCAGTTCTTC.

For this clone: Other DNA sequences within the sample encode an identical CDR3. The J gene is TRBJ1-1, the V gene TRBV19; 8 bases agree with TRBD1. V trimming: 6 bases; J trimming: 4 bases; junction bases outside the gene matches: 1. From germline, CDR1 is LNHDA and CDR2 SQIVND (reference sequence). The CDR3 is 12 amino acids. Here the CDR3 DNA reads TGTGCCAGTAGCCAGGGGGCCACTGAAGCTTTCTTT. Protein sequence: CASSQGATEAFF.

The chain joins TRBV6-1 to TRBJ1-1; D not certain. Germline CDR1 reads MNHNS; CDR2 reads SASEGT. Trimming took 1 base from V and 0 from J, leaving 12 bases between them. The CDR3 consists of 16 residues. The DNA of the CDR3 is TGTGCCAGCAGTGAAGGTTATAGAGAAATGAACACTGAAGCTTTCTTT. It encodes CASSEGYREMNTEAFF.